This T cell receptor (beta chain) comes out of a study of T cells in Graves' hyperthyroidism and ophthalmopathy. Study results and caveats: Within blood appeared most thyroid clonotypes that had expanded above 0.001.

Regions amplified from RNA transcripts were the TCR beta CDR3 regions. The TCR CDR3 was amplified in a first-round RT-PCR using the HTBI primer set. Via MiXCR, TCRdb re-called the multiplex PCR reads, giving one row per CDR3 protein. The sample carries roughly 500,000 distinct CDR3 sequences, about half recorded once. The CDR3 runs to 15 residues. V was cut by 11 bases and J by 4 bases, with 23 bases left in between. CDR1 and CDR2 from the germline V gene are WNHNN and SYGVQD (reference sequence). This clonotype was seen many times. The antigen is unknown. Patients with uncontrolled infections, other autoimmune diseases, pregnancy or lactation were excluded. Orbital computed tomography and thyroid ultrasound, together with serum TRAb and thyroxine and clinical symptoms, were used for diagnoses.

The receptor was derived from an adult woman with Graves' disease, either hyperthyroidism or ophthalmopathy (not recorded which). Sequenced: peripheral blood or thyroid tissue (not recorded which). The chain links TRBV10-1 to TRBJ1-1; D is perhaps TRBD1 (5 bases). DNA for the CDR3: TGCGCCCTGTGGACGGGGCGGGTTGGCGGCACTGAAGCTTTCTTT. The encoded protein is CALWTGRVGGTEAFF.